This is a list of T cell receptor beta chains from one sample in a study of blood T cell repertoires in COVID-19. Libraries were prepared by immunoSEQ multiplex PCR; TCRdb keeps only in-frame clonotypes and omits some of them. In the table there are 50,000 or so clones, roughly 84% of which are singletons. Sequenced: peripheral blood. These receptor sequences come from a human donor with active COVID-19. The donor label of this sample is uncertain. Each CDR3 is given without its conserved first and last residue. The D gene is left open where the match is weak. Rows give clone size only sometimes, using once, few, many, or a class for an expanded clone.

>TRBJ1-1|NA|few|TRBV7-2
ASSLDREAF
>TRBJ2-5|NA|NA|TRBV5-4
ASSLAQVVETQY
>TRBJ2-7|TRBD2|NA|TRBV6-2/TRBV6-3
ASSYPRGGAYEQY
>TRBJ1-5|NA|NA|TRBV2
ASILAVGGNQPQH
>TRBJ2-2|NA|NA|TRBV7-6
ASSLQQAQGGELF
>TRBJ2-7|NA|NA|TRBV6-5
ASSLATQGEQY
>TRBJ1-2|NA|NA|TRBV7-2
ASSLETANYGYT
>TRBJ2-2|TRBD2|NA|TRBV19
ASIPTTSFGGNTGELF
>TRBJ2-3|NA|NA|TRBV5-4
ASSPRGTNTDTQY
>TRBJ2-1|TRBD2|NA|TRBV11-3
ASSLGAYGGYNEQF
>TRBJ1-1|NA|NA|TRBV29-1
SVEDQQKGTEAF
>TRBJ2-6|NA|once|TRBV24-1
ATSGGRGANVLT
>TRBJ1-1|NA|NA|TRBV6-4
ASSQEMNTEAF
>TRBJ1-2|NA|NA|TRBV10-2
ASSPPWEGRDGYT
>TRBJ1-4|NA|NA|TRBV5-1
ASRPYSTTNEKLF
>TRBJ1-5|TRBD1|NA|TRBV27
ASSDRDRGLSQPQH
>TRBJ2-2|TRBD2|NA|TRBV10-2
ASSESKMAGGTGELF
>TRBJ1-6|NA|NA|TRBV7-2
ASSLSGGALNSPLH
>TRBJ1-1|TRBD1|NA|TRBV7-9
ASSQDRALNTEAF
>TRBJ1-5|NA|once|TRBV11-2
ASSLNAGNNQPQH
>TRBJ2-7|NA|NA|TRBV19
ASSIYLRSEQY
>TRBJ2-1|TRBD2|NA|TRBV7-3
ASSLRTSGGASIDEQF
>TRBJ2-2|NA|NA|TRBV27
ASSYQGNTGELF
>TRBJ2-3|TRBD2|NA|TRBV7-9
ASQSFSGAYTDTQY
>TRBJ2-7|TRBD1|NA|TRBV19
ASRGQGAYEQY
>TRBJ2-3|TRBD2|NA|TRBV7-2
ASSLALAGTDTQY
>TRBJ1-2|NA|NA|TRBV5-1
ASSPNQVGGRWGYT
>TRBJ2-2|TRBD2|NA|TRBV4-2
ASSQGRIAGSGELF
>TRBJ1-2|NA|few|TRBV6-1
ASSEGLGFSGGYT
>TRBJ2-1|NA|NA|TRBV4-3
ASSQGGGEQF
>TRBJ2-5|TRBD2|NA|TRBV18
ASSPLAGGPQETQY
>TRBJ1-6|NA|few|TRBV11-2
ASSLVVSEGFYNSPLH
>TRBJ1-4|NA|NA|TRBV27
ASNDGGEKLF
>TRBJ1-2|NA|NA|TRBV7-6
ASSLGIGGDYGYT
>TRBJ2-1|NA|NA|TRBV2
ASRKTGNYNEQF
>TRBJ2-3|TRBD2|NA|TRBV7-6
ASSLAGGQADTQY
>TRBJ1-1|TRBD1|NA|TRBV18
ASSPGQGNTEAF
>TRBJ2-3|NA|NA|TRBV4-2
ASSQTSTGTQY
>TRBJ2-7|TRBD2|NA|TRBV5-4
ASSLAPIGAGGPPYEQY
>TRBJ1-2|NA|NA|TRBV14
ASSQEGGQSNYGYT
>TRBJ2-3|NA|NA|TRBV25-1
ASSESVVPDTQY
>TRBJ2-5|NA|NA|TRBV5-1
ASSDRQSETQY
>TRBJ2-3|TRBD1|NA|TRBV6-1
ASSGWDPGQGSRTDTQY